This T cell receptor (beta chain) was found in a study of blood T cell repertoires in COVID-19. Per the germline V gene, CDR1 is MNHEY and CDR2 is SVGAGI. CDR3 size: 15 residues. V was pared by 6 bases and J by 0 bases, with 5 bases of the junction left unmatched. Assay: immunoSEQ multiplex PCR; the TCRdb copy retains only in-frame clones and omits some. This sample has 110,000 to 150,000 clones, with about 83% found just once. Material for sequencing was peripheral blood. This TCR was sampled from a middle-aged woman with acute or convalescent COVID-19. The chain combines TRBV6-5 with TRBJ2-3; 8 bases agree with TRBD2. DNA for the CDR3: TGTGCCAGCAGCATAGCGGGGCCCAGCACAGATACGCAGTATTTT. Translating it yields CASSIAGPSTDTQYF.